Each of the 23 T cell receptor beta chains below was sequenced from the same sample in a study of blood T cell repertoires in COVID-19. Repertoires were generated with immunoSEQ multiplex PCR, while TCRdb's copy carries only in-frame clones and drops some. The profile shows 65,000 or so clones, about nine tenths of them singletons. Sequenced material: peripheral blood. These receptor sequences come from a human donor with acute or convalescent COVID-19. The donor label of this sample is uncertain.

The rearrangement links TRBV5-5 to TRBJ1-2; no definite D call. The CDR3 totals 12 residues. The germline CDR1 and CDR2 sequences are SGHKS and YYEKEE (reference sequence). The V and J ends lost 4 bases and 8 bases respectively, with 12 bases between them. CDR3 coding DNA: TGTGCCAGCAGCAATCCGGGTGACGGCTACACCTTC. Its protein is CASSNPGDGYTF.

The V and J genes are TRBV7-9 and TRBJ1-6, with D hard to call. Germline values: CDR1 SEHNR, CDR2 FQNEAQ (reference sequence). The CDR3 consists of 15 residues. V was pared by 1 base and J by 7 bases, with 11 bases between. The CDR3 region has the DNA TGTGCCAGCAGCTTAGGGAGTACGGGGAATTCACCCCTCCACTTT. It yields the protein CASSLGSTGNSPLHF.

The J gene is TRBJ2-4, the V gene TRBV6-5, with 9 bases that match TRBD1. V was pared by 3 bases and J by 4 bases, with 4 bases of the junction left unmatched. There are 15 residues in the CDR3. Germline V gives CDR1 MNHEY, CDR2 SVGAGI. CDR3 in amino acids: CASSYSGTGKNIQYF. DNA for the CDR3: TGTGCCAGCAGTTATTCCGGGACAGGGAAAAACATTCAGTACTTC.

This clone was counted only a few times. The rearrangement joins TRBV6-1 to TRBJ2-7, with D possibly TRBD1 on 5 matching bases. The CDR3 loop spans 12 amino acids. Deletions cut 5 bases from V and 7 bases from J, with 12 bases between. Per germline, CDR1 MNHNS and CDR2 SASEGT. The CDR3 reads CASSSGSEEQYV. The DNA of the CDR3 is TGTGCCAGCAGTTCAGGGTCGGAGGAGCAGTACGTC.

The chain couples TRBV7-3 to TRBJ2-1; the match to TRBD2 covers 7 bases. CDR1 and CDR2 (germline): SGHTA, FQGTGA. The length of the CDR3 is 18 residues. After removal of 2 bases from V and 8 bases from J, the junction contained 18 bases not matched to a gene. CDR3 nucleotide sequence: TGTGCCAGCAGCTTAGATCCCCCCCGGGGGGAGTCTACGGATGAGCAGTTCTTC. It codes for CASSLDPPRGESTDEQFF. The full variable domain, with the rest looked up from reference TRBV7-3 and TRBJ2-1, is GAGVSQTPSNKVTEKGKYVELRCDPISGHTALYWYRQSLGQGPEFLIYFQGTGAADDSGLPNDRFFAVRPEGSVSTLKIQRTERGDSAVYLCASSLDPPRGESTDEQFFGPGTRLTVL.

The chain carries TRBV3-1 (or the pseudogene TRBV3-2) and TRBJ1-6; a weak D match, TRBD1 (6 bases). Germline V gives CDR1 LGHDT, CDR2 YNNKEL (reference sequence). The CDR3 has 17 amino acids. V gave up 2 bases and J gave up 0 bases, with 11 bases separating them. The CDR3 sequence is CASSQLTGSSYNSPLHF. DNA for the CDR3: TGTGCCAGCAGCCAATTGACAGGTAGCTCCTATAATTCACCCCTCCACTTT.

This chain connects TRBV7-9 to TRBJ2-3; D possibly corresponds to TRBD1 (6 bases). The CDR3 is 14 amino acids. Germline CDR1 is SEHNR and CDR2 is FQNEAQ (reference sequence). V was shortened by 4 bases and J by 0 bases, with 8 bases between the two germline ends. The CDR3 sequence: CASSSTGSTDTQYF. CDR3 nucleotide sequence: TGTGCCAGCAGCTCGACAGGTAGCACAGATACGCAGTATTTT.

Within the sample, this clone is medium-sized. The V call is TRBV19, the J call TRBJ2-7; D is perhaps TRBD2 (6 bases). The CDR3 extends over 14 amino acids. The germline V and J ends were trimmed by 3 bases and 4 bases, with 13 bases remaining between them. Germline CDR1 LNHDA, CDR2 SQIVND (reference sequence). DNA for the CDR3: TGTGCCAGTAGTATGACCGGGGGTGGTTACGAGCAGTACTTC. Its protein is CASSMTGGGYEQYF.

J is TRBJ1-1 and V is TRBV3-1 (or the pseudogene TRBV3-2), with D possibly TRBD1 on 5 matching bases. V lost 8 bases and J lost 1, with 17 bases in between. CDR3 length equals 15 residues. Looked up from germline, CDR1 is LGHDT and CDR2 is YNNKEL (reference sequence). The CDR3 loop is CASRAHGQGNTEAFF. CDR3 nucleotides: TGTGCCAGCCGGGCCCACGGGCAGGGGAACACTGAAGCTTTCTTT.

The V and J genes are TRBV10-3 and TRBJ2-2, with 7 positions matching TRBD2. The V gene's germline CDR1 is ENHRY and CDR2 SYGVKD. This CDR3 has 15 amino acids. V was clipped by 0 bases and J by 5 bases; unmatched bases: 3. The CDR3, as DNA: TGTGCCATCAGTGAGTCGGGAGGGTCTACCGGGGAGCTGTTTTTT. Encoded protein: CAISESGGSTGELFF.

The rearrangement links TRBV2 to TRBJ1-3, with TRBD1 identical over 7 bases. The CDR3 runs 15 residues. V dropped 5 bases and J dropped 2; count of bases not matched to a gene: 6. The germline CDR1 and CDR2 sequences are SNHLY and FYNNEI. The CDR3 region is CASSLSGTAGNTIYF. The CDR3 DNA reads TGTGCCAGCAGTCTTTCCGGGACAGCTGGAAACACCATATATTTT.

The rearrangement joins TRBV29-1 to TRBJ2-1; the match to TRBD2 covers 10 bases. V gave up 3 bases and J gave up 3 bases; unmatched junction bases: 2. The V gene's germline CDR1 is SQVTM and CDR2 ANQGSEA. The CDR3 runs to 14 residues. CDR3 DNA: TGCAGCGTTGACACTAGCGGGGACTACAATGAGCAGTTCTTC. Protein product: CSVDTSGDYNEQFF.

The chain links TRBV6-1 to TRBJ1-3; 9 bases are a match to TRBD1. Unmatched junction bases numbered 4, after V lost 2 bases and J lost 2 bases. Germline CDR1 reads MNHNS; CDR2 reads SASEGT. This CDR3 has 16 residues. Here the CDR3 reads CASSELQGAAGNTIYF. The CDR3 DNA reads TGTGCCAGCAGTGAATTACAGGGGGCTGCTGGAAACACCATATATTTT.

The rearrangement links TRBV10-3 to TRBJ1-1; D is ambiguous. Deletions cut 2 bases from V and 0 bases from J, with 7 bases between. CDR1 and CDR2 (germline): ENHRY, SYGVKD. This CDR3 is built from 14 residues. The CDR3 loop reads CAISEGRMNTEAFF. CDR3 DNA sequence: TGTGCCATCAGTGAGGGCAGGATGAACACTGAAGCTTTCTTT.

The V and J genes are TRBV11-3 and TRBJ2-3, with D perhaps TRBD2 (5 bases). The germline CDR1 and CDR2 sequences are SGHNT and YENEEA. Deletions cut 3 bases from V and 5 bases from J, with 21 bases between. The CDR3 is made up of 17 amino acids. The CDR3 region is CASSFVGRAGSKDTQYF. CDR3 DNA: TGTGCCAGCAGCTTCGTGGGAAGGGCGGGTTCGAAAGATACGCAGTATTTT.

The sample holds one count of this clone. The J gene is TRBJ1-1, the V gene TRBV18; no reliable D call. V lost 3 bases and J lost 4, with 9 bases in between. The CDR3 is 13 residues long. CDR1 is KGHSH and CDR2 is LQKENI in the germline V gene. The CDR3 spells CASSPSGGTEAFF. CDR3 bases: TGTGCCAGCTCACCCTCTGGAGGCACTGAAGCTTTCTTT.

The rearrangement joins TRBV28 to TRBJ2-3; tentatively, D is TRBD1 (6 bases). V lost 3 bases and J 9 bases, leaving 19 bases between the germline ends. The germline V gene has CDR1 MDHEN and CDR2 SYDVKM. The CDR3 loop spans 15 amino acids. CDR3 nucleotides: TGTGCCAGCAGTTTCCGGGACACTCAGGTCGGCACGCAGTATTTT. Protein sequence: CASSFRDTQVGTQYF.

V gene TRBV7-8 combines with J gene TRBJ2-1; 11 bases line up with TRBD2. The CDR3 contains 17 residues. J gave up 6 bases and V 1 base, and 8 bases lay outside the gene matches. CDR1 SGHVS and CDR2 FQNEAQ come from the germline V gene. The CDR3 sequence: CASSLGFGTSGGNEQFF. Here the CDR3 DNA reads TGTGCCAGCAGCTTAGGATTCGGTACTAGCGGGGGCAATGAGCAGTTCTTC.

The chain combines TRBV13 with TRBJ2-7, with D tentatively TRBD2 (6 bases). Trimming removed 0 bases from V and 0 bases from J, with 24 bases in between. This CDR3 region has 20 residues. Germline CDR1 PRHDT, CDR2 FYEKMQ (reference sequence). The CDR3 loop reads CASSLGAIGDLARGSYEQYF. For the CDR3, the DNA is TGTGCCAGCAGCTTAGGGGCTATAGGGGACTTAGCTCGAGGCTCCTACGAGCAGTACTTC.

This sequence joins TRBV30 and TRBJ1-3; weak D call: TRBD1 (5 bases). This CDR3 contains 14 residues. Germline lookup yields CDR1 GTSNPN and CDR2 SVGIG (reference sequence). Trimming pared 0 bases from V and 3 bases from J, leaving 9 bases between. DNA of the CDR3: TGTGCCTGGAGTGTGTTCCAGGGTGGAAACACCATATATTTT. Translation gives CAWSVFQGGNTIYF. The whole variable domain, filled in from reference TRBV30 and TRBJ1-3, reads SQTIHQWPATLVQPVGSPLSLECTVEGTSNPNLYWYRQAAGRGLQLLFYSVGIGQISSEVPQNLSASRPQDRQFILSSKKLLLSDSGFYLCAWSVFQGGNTIYFGEGSWLTVV.

V gene TRBV5-1 combines with J gene TRBJ1-4; 10 bases map to TRBD1. The junction had 8 bases not matched to a gene; V was cut back by 5 bases and J by 10 bases. The germline gives CDR1 SGHRS, CDR2 YFSETQ. The CDR3 covers 14 residues. CDR3 sequence (DNA): TGCGCCAGCAGTACCGGGACAGGGGCTCTAAAACTGTTTTTT. Protein sequence: CASSTGTGALKLFF.

The chain is built from TRBV28 and TRBJ1-6; D uncertain. CDR1 and CDR2 from the germline V gene are MDHEN and SYDVKM. The ends were cut back, 2 bases at V and 6 bases at J, with 20 bases in the middle. CDR3 length: 18 amino acids. This CDR3 reads CASSLGGHGFGVNSPLHF. CDR3 coding DNA: TGTGCCAGCAGTTTAGGCGGTCACGGGTTCGGAGTTAATTCACCCCTCCACTTT. Full variable domain (outside the CDR3, taken from reference TRBV28 and TRBJ1-6): DVKVTQSSRYLVKRTGEKVFLECVQDMDHENMFWYRQDPGLGLRLIYFSYDVKMKEKGDIPEGYSVSREKKERFSLILESASTNQTSMYLCASSLGGHGFGVNSPLHFGNGTRLTVT.

The V call is TRBV7-9, the J call TRBJ2-1, with D hard to call. The V end was cut by 4 bases, the J end by 7 bases, with 17 bases between. The CDR3 covers 15 residues. Germline V lookup: CDR1 SEHNR, CDR2 FQNEAQ (reference sequence). The CDR3 nucleotides are TGTGCCAGCAGCTCCGAGGTTTGGCGGCTTAATGAGCAGTTCTTC. It specifies CASSSEVWRLNEQFF.